This entry is about one T cell receptor beta chain. CDR3 regions of TCR beta were amplified from RNA transcripts. An opening RT-PCR round employed HTBI primers and preceded a second-round multiplex PCR. MiXCR was run by TCRdb on the multiplex PCR reads, yielding one entry per CDR3 protein. The table records about 210,000 distinct CDR3 sequences, under 30% of them present only once. The record originates from a study of Graves' ophthalmopathy and Graves' hyperthyroidism. The length of the CDR3 is 16 residues. V lost 4 bases and J 1 base, leaving 16 bases between the germline ends. CDR1 is MDHEN and CDR2 is SYDVKM in the germline V gene.

Input material: peripheral blood. The chain links TRBV28 to TRBJ1-1; TRBD1 is a possible D gene (5 bases). The sequence was obtained from a man between 50 and 59 years old with Graves' ophthalmopathy. Here the CDR3 DNA reads TGTGCCAGCAGTTCGGACTTGTTACAGGAGAACACTGAAGCTTTCTTT. This codes for CASSSDLLQENTEAFF. Combining the CDR3 with reference TRBV28 and TRBJ1-1 gives the whole variable domain DVKVTQSSRYLVKRTGEKVFLECVQDMDHENMFWYRQDPGLGLRLIYFSYDVKMKEKGDIPEGYSVSREKKERFSLILESASTNQTSMYLCASSSDLLQENTEAFFGQGTRLTVV.